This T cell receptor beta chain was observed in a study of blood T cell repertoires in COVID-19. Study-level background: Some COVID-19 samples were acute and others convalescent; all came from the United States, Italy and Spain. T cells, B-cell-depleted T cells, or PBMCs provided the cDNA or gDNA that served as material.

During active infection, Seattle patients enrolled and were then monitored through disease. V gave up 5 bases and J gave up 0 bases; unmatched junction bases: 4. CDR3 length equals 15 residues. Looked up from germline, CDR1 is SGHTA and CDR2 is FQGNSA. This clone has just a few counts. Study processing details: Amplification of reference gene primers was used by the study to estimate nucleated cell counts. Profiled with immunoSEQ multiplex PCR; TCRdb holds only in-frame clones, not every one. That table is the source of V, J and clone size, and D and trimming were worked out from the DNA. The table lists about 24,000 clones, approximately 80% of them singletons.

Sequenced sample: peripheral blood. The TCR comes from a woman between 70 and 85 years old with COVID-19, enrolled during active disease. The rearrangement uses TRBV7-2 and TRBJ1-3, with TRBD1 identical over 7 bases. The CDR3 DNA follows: TGTGCCAGCAGCCGCCAGGGGGGCTCTGGAAACACCATATATTTT. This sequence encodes CASSRQGGSGNTIYF.